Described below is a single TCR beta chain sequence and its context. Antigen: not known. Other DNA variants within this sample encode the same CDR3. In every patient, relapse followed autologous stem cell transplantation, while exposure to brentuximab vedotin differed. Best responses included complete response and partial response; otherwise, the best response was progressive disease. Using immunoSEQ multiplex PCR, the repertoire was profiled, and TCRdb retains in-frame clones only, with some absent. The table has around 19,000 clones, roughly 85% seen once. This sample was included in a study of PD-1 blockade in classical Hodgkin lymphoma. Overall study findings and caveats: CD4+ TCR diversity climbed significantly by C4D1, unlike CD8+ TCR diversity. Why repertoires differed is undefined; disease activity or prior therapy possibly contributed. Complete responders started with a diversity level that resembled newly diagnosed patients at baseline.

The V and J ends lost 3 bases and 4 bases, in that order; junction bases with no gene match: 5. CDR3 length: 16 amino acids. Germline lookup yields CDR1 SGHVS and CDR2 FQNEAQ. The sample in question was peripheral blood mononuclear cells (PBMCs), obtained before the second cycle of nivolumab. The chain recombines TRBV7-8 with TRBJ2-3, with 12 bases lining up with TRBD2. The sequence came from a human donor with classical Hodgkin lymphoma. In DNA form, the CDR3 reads TGTGCCAGCAGCTTCCAGACTAGCGGGGGCCCAGATACGCAGTATTTT. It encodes CASSFQTSGGPDTQYF.